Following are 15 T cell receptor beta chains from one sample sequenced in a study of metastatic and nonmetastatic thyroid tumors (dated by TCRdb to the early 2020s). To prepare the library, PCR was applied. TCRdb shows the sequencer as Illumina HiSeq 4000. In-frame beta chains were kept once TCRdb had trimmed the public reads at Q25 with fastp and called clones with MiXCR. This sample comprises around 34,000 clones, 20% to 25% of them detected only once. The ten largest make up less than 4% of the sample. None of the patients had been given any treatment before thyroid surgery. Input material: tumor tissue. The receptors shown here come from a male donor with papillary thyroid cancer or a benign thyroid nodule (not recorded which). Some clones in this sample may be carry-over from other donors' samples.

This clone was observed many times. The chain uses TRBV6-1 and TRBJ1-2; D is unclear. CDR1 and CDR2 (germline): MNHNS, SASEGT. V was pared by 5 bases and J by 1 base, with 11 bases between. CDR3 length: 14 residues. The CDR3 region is CASSSRRSNYGYTF. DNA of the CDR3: TGTGCCAGCAGTTCGCGACGGAGTAACTATGGCTACACCTTC.

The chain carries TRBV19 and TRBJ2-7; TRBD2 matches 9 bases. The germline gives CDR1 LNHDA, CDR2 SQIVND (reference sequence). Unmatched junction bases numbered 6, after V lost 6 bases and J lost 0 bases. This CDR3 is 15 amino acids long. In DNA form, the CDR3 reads TGTGCCAGTAGCAGCATAGCGGGAGTCTCCTACGAGCAGTACTTC. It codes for CASSSIAGVSYEQYF. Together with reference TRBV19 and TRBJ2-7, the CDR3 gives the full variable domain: DGGITQSPKYLFRKEGQNVTLSCEQNLNHDAMYWYRQDPGQGLRLIYYSQIVNDFQKGDIAEGYSVSREKKESFPLTVTSAQKNPTAFYLCASSSIAGVSYEQYFGPGTRLTVT.

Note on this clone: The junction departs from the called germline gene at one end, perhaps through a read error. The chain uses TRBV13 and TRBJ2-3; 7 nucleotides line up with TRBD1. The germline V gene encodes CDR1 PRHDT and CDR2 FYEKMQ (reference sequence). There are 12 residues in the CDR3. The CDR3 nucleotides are TGTGCCAGCATCTTCGGGACAGATACTCAGTATTTT. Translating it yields CASIFGTDTQYF.

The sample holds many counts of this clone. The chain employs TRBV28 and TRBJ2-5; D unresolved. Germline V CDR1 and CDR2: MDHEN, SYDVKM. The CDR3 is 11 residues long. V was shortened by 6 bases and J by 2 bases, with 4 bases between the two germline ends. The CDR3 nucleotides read TGTGCCAGCAGGGAACAAGAGACCCAGTACTTC. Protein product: CASREQETQYF.

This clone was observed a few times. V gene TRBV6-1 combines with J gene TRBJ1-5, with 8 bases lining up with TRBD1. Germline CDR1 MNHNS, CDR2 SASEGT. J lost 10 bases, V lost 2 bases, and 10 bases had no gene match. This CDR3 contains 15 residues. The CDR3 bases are TGTGCCAGCAGTGAATGGAGGGGACAGGACCCTCCCCAGCATTTT. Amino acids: CASSEWRGQDPPQHF.

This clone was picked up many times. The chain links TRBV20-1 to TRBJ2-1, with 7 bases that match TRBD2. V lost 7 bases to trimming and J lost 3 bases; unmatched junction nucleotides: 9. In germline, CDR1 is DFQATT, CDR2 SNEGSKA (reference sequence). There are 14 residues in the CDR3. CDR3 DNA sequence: TGCAGTGGGGTCGGAGCGGGGTACTACAATGAGCAGTTCTTC. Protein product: CSGVGAGYYNEQFF.

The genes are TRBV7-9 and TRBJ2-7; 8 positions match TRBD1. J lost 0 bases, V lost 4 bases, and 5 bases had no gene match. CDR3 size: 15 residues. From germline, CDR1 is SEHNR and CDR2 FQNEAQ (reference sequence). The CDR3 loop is CASSSGGTSSYEQYF. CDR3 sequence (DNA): TGTGCCAGCAGCTCAGGGGGCACCAGCTCCTACGAGCAGTACTTC.

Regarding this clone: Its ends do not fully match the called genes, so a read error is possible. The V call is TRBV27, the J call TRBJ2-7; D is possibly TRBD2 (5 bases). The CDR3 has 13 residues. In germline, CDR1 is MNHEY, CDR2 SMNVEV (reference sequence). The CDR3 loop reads CASSSVDSCEQYF. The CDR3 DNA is TGTGCCAGCAGTTCGGTGGACTCCTGCGAGCAGTACTTC.

The CDR3 protein is CASTSIGTYEQYF. DNA of the CDR3: TGTGCCAGCACCTCGATTGGAACCTACGAGCAGTACTTC. The chain carries TRBV11-2 and TRBJ2-7; no clear D. The CDR3 runs 13 residues. V lost 7 bases to trimming and J lost 2 bases, with 12 bases between them. Germline CDR1 is SGHAT and CDR2 is FQNNGV.

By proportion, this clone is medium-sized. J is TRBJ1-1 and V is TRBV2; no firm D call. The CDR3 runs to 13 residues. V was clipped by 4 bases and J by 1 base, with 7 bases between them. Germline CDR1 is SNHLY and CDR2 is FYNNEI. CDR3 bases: TGTGCCAGCAGTGGCCCCGGGAACACTGAAGCTTTCTTT. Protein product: CASSGPGNTEAFF.

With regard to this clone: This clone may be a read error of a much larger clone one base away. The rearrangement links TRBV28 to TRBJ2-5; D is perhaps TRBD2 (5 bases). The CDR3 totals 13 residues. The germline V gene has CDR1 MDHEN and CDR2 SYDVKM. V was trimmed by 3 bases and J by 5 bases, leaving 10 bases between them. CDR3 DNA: TGTGCCAGCAGTTTTAGCGACGAGGAGACCCAGTACTTC. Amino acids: CASSFSDEETQYF.

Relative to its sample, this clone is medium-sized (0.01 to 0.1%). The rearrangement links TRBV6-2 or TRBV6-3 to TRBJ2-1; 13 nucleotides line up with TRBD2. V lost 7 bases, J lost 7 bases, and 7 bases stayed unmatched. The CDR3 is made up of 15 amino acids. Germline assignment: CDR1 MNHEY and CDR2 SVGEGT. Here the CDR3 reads CASKLGLAGVNEQFF. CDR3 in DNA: TGTGCCAGCAAACTCGGACTAGCGGGAGTAAATGAGCAGTTCTTC.

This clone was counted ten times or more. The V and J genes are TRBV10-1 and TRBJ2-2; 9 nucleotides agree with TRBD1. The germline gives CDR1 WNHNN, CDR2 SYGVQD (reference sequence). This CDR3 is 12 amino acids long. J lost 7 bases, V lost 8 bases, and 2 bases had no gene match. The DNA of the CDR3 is TGCGCCAGCGGACAGGGGAACGGGGAGCTGTTTTTT. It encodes CASGQGNGELFF.

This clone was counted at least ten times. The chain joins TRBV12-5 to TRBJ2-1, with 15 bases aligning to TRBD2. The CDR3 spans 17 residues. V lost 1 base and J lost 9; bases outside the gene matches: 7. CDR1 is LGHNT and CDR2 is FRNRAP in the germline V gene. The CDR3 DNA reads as TGTGCTAGTGGTTTGGCCCAGGGACTAGCGGGAGGTATTGAGCAGTTCTTC. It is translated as CASGLAQGLAGGIEQFF.

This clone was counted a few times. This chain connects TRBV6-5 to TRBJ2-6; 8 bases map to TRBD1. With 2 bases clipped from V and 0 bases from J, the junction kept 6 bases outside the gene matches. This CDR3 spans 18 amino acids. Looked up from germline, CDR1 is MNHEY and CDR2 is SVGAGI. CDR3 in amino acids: CASSYPTGEVSGANVLTF. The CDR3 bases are TGTGCCAGCAGTTACCCGACAGGGGAGGTCTCTGGGGCCAACGTCCTGACTTTC.